This TCR beta chain was retrieved from a study of T-cell reconstitution after alpha-beta-depleted transplantation in children. The germline V gene has CDR1 SQVTM and CDR2 ANQGSEA. CDR3 length: 15 amino acids. The trim removed 0 bases at V and 6 bases at J, leaving 7 bases unmatched. A library of TCRbeta sequences, prepared with unique molecular identifiers, was generated. Using its own MiXCR run on the PCR reads, TCRdb lists one record per CDR3 protein. This table holds hundreds of thousands of distinct CDR3 sequences, 13% found once. This chain connects TRBV29-1 to TRBJ2-2; TRBD2 matches 7 bases. The sequencing here drew on PBMCs, mostly from graft donor cells, taken 360 days after TCRalphabeta/CD19-depleted stem cell transplant. The clonotype originates from a male patient younger than 18 who had a stem cell transplant for acute myeloid leukemia, so the T cells may come from the graft donor. CDR3 residues: CSVEDLREGPGELFF. In DNA form, the CDR3 reads TGCAGCGTTGAAGATCTCAGGGAGGGGCCCGGGGAGCTGTTTTTT.